The clone carrying this T cell receptor (beta chain) was counted once. The protocol was immunoSEQ multiplex PCR, while the TCRdb copy is restricted to in-frame clones and leaves out a portion. The table includes around 39,000 clones, about 88% detected once. The CDR3 runs 17 residues. Germline loops: CDR1 LNHDA, CDR2 SQIVND (reference sequence). V shed 1 base and J shed 3 bases, with 19 bases lying between them. This specimen comes from a study of T cell changes during pregnancy in multiple sclerosis. V and J are TRBV19 and TRBJ2-7; D is perhaps TRBD2 (6 bases). The sample here was CD8+ T cells from peripheral blood mononuclear cells, taken in the first trimester of pregnancy. The sequence was obtained from a female donor with multiple sclerosis, enrolled in a pregnancy study. The CDR3 is CASSIGLGREVSYEQYF. The CDR3 nucleotides read TGTGCCAGTAGTATAGGGTTAGGAAGGGAGGTGAGCTACGAGCAGTACTTC.